The TCR beta chain under discussion was sequenced for a study of regulatory T cells in long-lasting Graves disease. Study-level findings and limits: Newly diagnosed disease favored TRBV20-1 and TRBJ2-1 over persistent disease. Whereas 950 to 1,000 public clonotypes were shared by new patients, persistent patients shared more, at a few thousand.

Arm-PCR of CDR3 regions and iRepertoire HTBI primers were the basis on which TCR beta libraries were built. One entry per CDR3 protein, called by TCRdb with MiXCR from the multiplex PCR reads. There are 320,000 or so distinct CDR3 sequences in the sample; over 15% occur only once, and about 38% lies in the top ten. This clonotype was seen many times. The antigen remains undetermined. Time point described: newly diagnosed GD, antithyroid drugs for less than 3 months. PBMCs provided the RNA from which the TCR library was made. J lost 7 bases, V lost 6 bases, and 2 bases had no gene match. The CDR3 consists of 13 residues.

J is TRBJ1-5 and V is TRBV12-3 or TRBV12-4, with 11 nucleotides matching TRBD1. Sequenced material: peripheral blood mononuclear cells (PBMCs), taken at new diagnosis, from a patient treated with antithyroid drugs. The TCR originated in a female donor with Graves disease. CDR3 DNA sequence: TGTGCCAGCAGCGGGACAGGGGGGCAGCCCCAGCATTTT. Its protein product is CASSGTGGQPQHF.